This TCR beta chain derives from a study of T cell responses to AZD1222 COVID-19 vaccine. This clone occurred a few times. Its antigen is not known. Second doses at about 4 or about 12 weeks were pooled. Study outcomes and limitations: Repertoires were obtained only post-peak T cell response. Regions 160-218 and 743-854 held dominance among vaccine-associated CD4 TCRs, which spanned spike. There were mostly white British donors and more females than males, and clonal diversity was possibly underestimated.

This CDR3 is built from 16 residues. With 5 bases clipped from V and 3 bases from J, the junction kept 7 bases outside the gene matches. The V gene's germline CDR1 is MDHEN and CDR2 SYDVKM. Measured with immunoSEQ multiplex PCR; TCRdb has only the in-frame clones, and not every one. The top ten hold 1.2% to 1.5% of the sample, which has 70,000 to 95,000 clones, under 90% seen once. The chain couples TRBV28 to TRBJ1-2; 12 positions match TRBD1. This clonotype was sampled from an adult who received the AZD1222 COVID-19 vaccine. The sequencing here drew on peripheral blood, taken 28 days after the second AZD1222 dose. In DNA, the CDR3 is TGTGCCAGCAGTATCCCGGGACAGGGGGCCGACTATGGCTACACCTTC. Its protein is CASSIPGQGADYGYTF.